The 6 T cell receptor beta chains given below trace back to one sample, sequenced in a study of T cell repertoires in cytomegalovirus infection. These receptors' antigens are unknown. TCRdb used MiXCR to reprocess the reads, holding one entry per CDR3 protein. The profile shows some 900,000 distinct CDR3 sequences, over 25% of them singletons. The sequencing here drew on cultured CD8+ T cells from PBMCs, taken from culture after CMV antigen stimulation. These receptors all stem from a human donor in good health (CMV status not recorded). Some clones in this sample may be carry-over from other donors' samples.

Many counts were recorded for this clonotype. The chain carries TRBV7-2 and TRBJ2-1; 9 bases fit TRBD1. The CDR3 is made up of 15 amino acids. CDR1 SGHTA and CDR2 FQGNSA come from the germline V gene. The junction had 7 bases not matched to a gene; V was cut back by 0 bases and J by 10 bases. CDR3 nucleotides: TGTGCCAGCAGCTTAGCGGGGACAGGGAAACAGGAGCAGTTCTTC. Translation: CASSLAGTGKQEQFF.

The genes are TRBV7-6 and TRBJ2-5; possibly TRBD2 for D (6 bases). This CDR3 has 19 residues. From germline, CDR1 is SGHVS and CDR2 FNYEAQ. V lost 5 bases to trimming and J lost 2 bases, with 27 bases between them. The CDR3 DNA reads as TGTGCCAGCAGCCACCCGGTTACCGGGACCCCTCGGGGGCAAGAGACCCAGTACTTC. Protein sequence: CASSHPVTGTPRGQETQYF. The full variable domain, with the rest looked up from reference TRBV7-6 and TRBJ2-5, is GAGVSQSPRYKVTKRGQDVALRCDPISGHVSLYWYRQALGQGPEFLTYFNYEAQQDKSGLPNDRFSAERPEGSISTLTIQRTEQRDSAMYRCASSHPVTGTPRGQETQYFGPGTRLLVL.

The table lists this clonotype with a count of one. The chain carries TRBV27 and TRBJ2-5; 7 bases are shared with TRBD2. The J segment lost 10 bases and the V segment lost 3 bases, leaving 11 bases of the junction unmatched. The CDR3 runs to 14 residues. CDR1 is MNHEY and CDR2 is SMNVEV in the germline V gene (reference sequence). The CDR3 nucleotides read TGTGCCAGCAGTTTGGGAGGGTTGGCCGGGGACCAGTACTTC. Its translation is CASSLGGLAGDQYF.

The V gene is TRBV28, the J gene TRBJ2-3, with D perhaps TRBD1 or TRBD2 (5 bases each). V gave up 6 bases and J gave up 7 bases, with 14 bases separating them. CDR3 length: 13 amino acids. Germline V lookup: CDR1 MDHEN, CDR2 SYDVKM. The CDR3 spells CASSLLGEYTQYF. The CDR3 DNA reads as TGTGCCAGCAGCCTACTAGGGGAGTATACGCAGTATTTT.

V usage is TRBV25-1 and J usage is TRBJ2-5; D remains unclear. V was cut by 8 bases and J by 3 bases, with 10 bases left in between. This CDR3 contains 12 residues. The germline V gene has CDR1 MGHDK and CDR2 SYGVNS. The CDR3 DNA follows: TGTGCCAGCGGAAGTTTCGAAGAGACCCAGTACTTC. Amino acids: CASGSFEETQYF.

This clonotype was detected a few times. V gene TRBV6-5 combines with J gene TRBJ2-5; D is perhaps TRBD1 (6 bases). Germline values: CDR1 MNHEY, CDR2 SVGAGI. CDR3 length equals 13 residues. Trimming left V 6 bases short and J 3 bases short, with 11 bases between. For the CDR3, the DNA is TGTGCCAGCAGGCCTCGGACAGAAGAGACCCAGTACTTC. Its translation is CASRPRTEETQYF.